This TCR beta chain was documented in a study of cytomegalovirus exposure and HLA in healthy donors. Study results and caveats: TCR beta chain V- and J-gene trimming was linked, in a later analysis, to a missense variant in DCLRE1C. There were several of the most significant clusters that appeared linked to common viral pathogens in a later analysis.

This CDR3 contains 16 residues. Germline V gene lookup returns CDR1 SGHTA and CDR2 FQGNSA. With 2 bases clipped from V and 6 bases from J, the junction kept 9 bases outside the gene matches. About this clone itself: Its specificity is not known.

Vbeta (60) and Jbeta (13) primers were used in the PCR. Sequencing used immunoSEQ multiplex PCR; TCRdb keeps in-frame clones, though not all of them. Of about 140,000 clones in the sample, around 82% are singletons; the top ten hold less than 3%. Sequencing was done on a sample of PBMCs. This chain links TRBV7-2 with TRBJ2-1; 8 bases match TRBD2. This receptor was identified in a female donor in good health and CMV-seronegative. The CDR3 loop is CASSLFRSGRSNEQFF. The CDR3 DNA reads TGTGCCAGCAGCTTATTCCGAAGCGGGAGAAGCAATGAGCAGTTCTTC.